This TCR beta chain was recovered during a study of T cells in localized non-small cell lung cancer. TCRdb's table, derived via immunoSEQ multiplex PCR, lists solely in-frame clones and lacks some. The sample lists roughly 1,000 clones, roughly a fifth occurring once. This clone was seen more than once but under ten times. The origin of this receptor is a woman between 35 and 70 years old with stage III lung adenocarcinoma. The specimen was normal lung tissue next to the tumor, collected before any cancer treatment.

The CDR3 protein is CASSEGIGTEAFF. CDR3 in DNA: TGTGCCAGCAGTGAGGGGATAGGCACTGAAGCTTTCTTT. V and J are TRBV9 and TRBJ1-1; weak D call: TRBD1 (5 bases). This CDR3 has 13 residues. Germline CDR1 SGDLS, CDR2 YYNGEE. The V end lost 5 bases, the J end lost 4 bases, and 12 bases lay between the germline ends.